The 27 T cell receptor beta chains below all came from one sample that was sequenced in a study of glioma-infiltrating T cells after dendritic cell vaccination (dated by TCRdb to the mid-2010s). Library preparation was by the immunoSEQ multiplex PCR assay. Imported from immuneACCESS, the table was reduced by TCRdb to in-frame sequences with V and J called. These copies leave out some clones; in studies compared against another copy, an unresolved V gene accounts for under half, and the cause of the remainder is not known. This sample is represented by 45,000 to 55,000 clones; about 85% of them were singletons. The leading ten clones occupy roughly an eighth of the sample. Sequences were derived from blood, sampled before dendritic cell vaccination. Receptors were obtained from a human donor with glioblastoma.

The chain couples TRBV4-2 to TRBJ2-1; TRBD2 agrees at 16 bases. CDR3 length: 19 residues. Germline V gene data show CDR1 as LGHNA and CDR2 as YNFKEQ. V dropped 1 base and J dropped 8; count of bases not matched to a gene: 11. In DNA, the CDR3 is TGTGCCAGCAGCCAAGCGGGACTAGCGGGAGGGCCATTCCACGATGAGCAGTTCTTC. Translation gives CASSQAGLAGGPFHDEQFF.

V and J are TRBV7-6 and TRBJ2-5; 9 bases match TRBD2. Germline loops: CDR1 SGHVS, CDR2 FNYEAQ. The V gene end was trimmed by 5 bases and the J gene end by 0 bases; junction bases not matched to a gene: 10. The CDR3 covers 17 residues. CDR3 in amino acids: CASSPLGGGGNQETQYF. CDR3 coding DNA: TGTGCCAGCAGCCCACTGGGCGGGGGGGGGAACCAAGAGACCCAGTACTTC. The variable domain in full, with the rest retrieved from reference TRBV7-6 and TRBJ2-5, is GAGVSQSPRYKVTKRGQDVALRCDPISGHVSLYWYRQALGQGPEFLTYFNYEAQQDKSGLPNDRFSAERPEGSISTLTIQRTEQRDSAMYRCASSPLGGGGNQETQYFGPGTRLLVL.

The J gene is TRBJ2-4, the V gene TRBV9; D may be TRBD1 (6 bases). Trimming pared 3 bases from V and 7 bases from J, leaving 17 bases between. The CDR3 is 15 residues long. CDR1 and CDR2 from the germline V gene are SGDLS and YYNGEE. The CDR3 sequence is CASSAPDRFENIQYF. In nucleotides, the CDR3 is TGTGCCAGCAGCGCGCCCGACAGGTTCGAGAACATTCAGTACTTC.

The V gene is TRBV10-1, the J gene TRBJ1-1; 7 bases fit TRBD1. Trimming took 8 bases from V and 0 from J; bases not matched to a gene: 3. Germline CDR1 is WNHNN and CDR2 is SYGVQD (reference sequence). There are 13 residues in the CDR3. The CDR3 sequence is CASQQGLNTEAFF. The CDR3 nucleotides read TGCGCCAGCCAACAGGGGCTGAACACTGAAGCTTTCTTT.

This rearrangement joins TRBV11-2 to TRBJ2-1; D call uncertain. Germline CDR1 is SGHAT and CDR2 is FQNNGV. V dropped 3 bases and J dropped 5 bases, with 17 bases sitting between them. CDR3 length: 16 amino acids. The CDR3 here is CASSFPAIIFNNEQFF. In DNA form, the CDR3 reads TGTGCCAGCAGCTTCCCAGCGATTATCTTTAACAATGAGCAGTTCTTC.

The chain couples TRBV19 to TRBJ2-4; 8 nucleotides match TRBD1. Germline V lookup: CDR1 LNHDA, CDR2 SQIVND (reference sequence). The CDR3 contains 11 residues. V dropped 9 bases and J dropped 13; count of bases not matched to a gene: 8. The CDR3 DNA is TGTGCCAGCTCTGGACAGGGCGGCCAGTACTTC. Its protein is CASSGQGGQYF.

The chain links TRBV11-2 to TRBJ1-5; TRBD1 is a possible D gene (5 bases). The V end was cut by 3 bases, the J end by 4 bases, with 10 bases between. The germline gives CDR1 SGHAT, CDR2 FQNNGV. The CDR3 length is 14 residues. CDR3 protein: CASSFLGGNQPQHF. The CDR3 DNA reads TGTGCCAGCAGCTTCTTGGGGGGAAATCAGCCCCAGCATTTT.

The chain recombines TRBV6-5 with TRBJ2-1; 11 bases map to TRBD2. V trimming: 0 bases; J trimming: 5 bases; junction bases outside the gene matches: 3. This CDR3 spans 16 amino acids. Germline-derived CDR1 and CDR2 are MNHEY and SVGAGI. The CDR3 DNA reads TGTGCCAGCAGTTACTCGGTTAGCGGGGGGGACAATGAGCAGTTCTTC. Encoded protein: CASSYSVSGGDNEQFF.

The chain is built from TRBV10-1 and TRBJ1-2, with unresolved D. The CDR3 contains 12 residues. V lost 6 bases and J 3 bases, leaving 8 bases between the germline ends. Germline V gene lookup returns CDR1 WNHNN and CDR2 SYGVQD (reference sequence). Written as DNA, the CDR3 is TGCGCCAGCAGACGAGGGCACTATGGCTACACCTTC. The encoded protein is CASRRGHYGYTF.

This chain links TRBV30 with TRBJ1-3; 7 nucleotides line up with TRBD1. After removal of 5 bases from V and 0 bases from J, the junction contained 7 bases not matched to a gene. The CDR3 loop spans 15 amino acids. Germline CDR1 reads GTSNPN; CDR2 reads SVGIG (reference sequence). CDR3 sequence: CAWSTGSTSGNTIYF. The CDR3 coding sequence is TGTGCCTGGTCGACAGGGTCCACCTCTGGAAACACCATATATTTT.

This chain connects TRBV7-8 to TRBJ2-3; D might be TRBD1 (6 bases). The CDR3 covers 15 residues. Germline values: CDR1 SGHVS, CDR2 FQNEAQ. V was shortened by 2 bases and J by 4 bases, with 13 bases between the two germline ends. CDR3 residues: CASSLLQGFADTQYF. The CDR3 DNA follows: TGTGCCAGCAGCTTACTACAGGGTTTCGCAGATACGCAGTATTTT. Complete variable domain (other parts from reference TRBV7-8 and TRBJ2-3): GAGVSQSPRYKVAKRGQDVALRCDPISGHVSLFWYQQALGQGPEFLTYFQNEAQLDKSGLPSDRFFAERPEGSVSTLKIQRTQQEDSAVYLCASSLLQGFADTQYFGPGTRLTVL.

This chain links TRBV19 with TRBJ1-1, with a possible D match to TRBD1 (5 bases). V shed 10 bases and J shed 3 bases, with 18 bases lying between them. Germline-derived CDR1 and CDR2 are LNHDA and SQIVND (reference sequence). CDR3 size: 14 residues. CDR3 in DNA: TGTGCCACCCATACCTTGGGGCGAGACACTGAAGCTTTCTTT. It codes for CATHTLGRDTEAFF.

The chain links TRBV19 to TRBJ2-3; 10 nucleotides match TRBD2. The V gene end was trimmed by 5 bases and the J gene end by 4 bases; junction bases not matched to a gene: 9. The CDR3 has 16 residues. Germline loops: CDR1 LNHDA, CDR2 SQIVND (reference sequence). The CDR3 here is CASSQLAGVGADTQYF. The CDR3 coding sequence is TGTGCCAGTAGTCAGCTAGCGGGAGTGGGGGCAGATACGCAGTATTTT.

DNA for the CDR3: TGCGCCAGCAGCCTAGGACCCGGGGGCAATCAGCCCCAGCATTTT. Its translation is CASSLGPGGNQPQHF. The chain is built from TRBV4-1 and TRBJ1-5; D not certain. The CDR3 runs 15 residues. Trimming removed 4 bases at V and 2 bases at J, with 12 bases between. Germline assignment: CDR1 MGHRA and CDR2 YSYEKL.

This sequence joins TRBV4-1 and TRBJ2-2, with D possibly TRBD2 on 7 matching bases. CDR1 is MGHRA and CDR2 is YSYEKL in the germline V gene. The CDR3 runs 13 residues. Trimming took off 7 bases at V and 4 bases at J, with 10 bases between the two ends. The CDR3 DNA follows: TGCGCCAGCAACAGGGAGGGCACCGGGGAGCTGTTTTTT. Its translation: CASNREGTGELFF.

The V and J genes are TRBV5-6 and TRBJ2-1, with D tentatively TRBD1 (6 bases). Germline V CDR1 and CDR2: SGHDT, YYEEEE. The CDR3 runs 13 residues. V lost 4 bases and J lost 4, with 9 bases in between. The CDR3 coding sequence is TGTGCCAGCAGCCCGACAGGATACAATGAGCAGTTCTTC. This sequence encodes CASSPTGYNEQFF.

The chain couples TRBV7-2 to TRBJ1-5; D uncertain. The CDR3 is made up of 13 amino acids. Trimming left V 2 bases short and J 3 bases short, with 5 bases between. The germline gives CDR1 SGHTA, CDR2 FQGNSA. CDR3 DNA: TGTGCCAGCAGCTTAAACACCAATCAGCCCCAGCATTTT. Its translation: CASSLNTNQPQHF. Combining the CDR3 with reference TRBV7-2 and TRBJ1-5 gives the whole variable domain GAGVSQSPSNKVTEKGKDVELRCDPISGHTALYWYRQSLGQGLEFLIYFQGNSAPDKSGLPSDRFSAERTGGSVSTLTIQRTQQEDSAVYLCASSLNTNQPQHFGDGTRLSIL.

This clone was detected a few times. This chain uses TRBV25-1 with TRBJ1-3; a possible D gene is TRBD1 (5 bases). The CDR3 covers 14 residues. Germline V gene data show CDR1 as MGHDK and CDR2 as SYGVNS. The V end was cut by 2 bases, the J end by 3 bases, with 8 bases between. The CDR3 protein is CASSESGGGNTIYF. CDR3 DNA: TGTGCCAGCAGTGAAAGCGGGGGTGGAAACACCATATATTTT.

V and J are TRBV5-6 and TRBJ1-2; no reliable D call. The CDR3 is 13 residues long. V lost 0 bases, J lost 2 bases, and 5 bases lay in between. Germline V gives CDR1 SGHDT, CDR2 YYEEEE. CDR3: CASSLVRNYGYTF. The CDR3 DNA is TGTGCCAGCAGCTTGGTTAGAAACTATGGCTACACCTTC.

The chain joins TRBV6-1 to TRBJ2-5; weak D call: TRBD1 (5 bases). V shed 6 bases and J shed 4 bases, with 15 bases lying between them. The CDR3 is 14 amino acids. CDR1 is MNHNS and CDR2 is SASEGT in the germline V gene. CDR3 DNA: TGTGCCAGCAGCCCCAATAGGGGCGCAGAGACCCAGTACTTC. Translating gives CASSPNRGAETQYF.

The chain couples TRBV11-1 to TRBJ2-2; possible D gene TRBD2, 5 bases. Between the trimmed V and J ends, which lost 4 bases and 4 bases, there was a span of 7 bases. Germline values: CDR1 SGHAT, CDR2 FQDESV (reference sequence). The CDR3 extends over 13 amino acids. The chain's CDR3 is CASSYSVTGELFF. CDR3 coding DNA: TGTGCCAGCAGCTATAGCGTCACCGGGGAGCTGTTTTTT.

This chain joins TRBV12-5 and TRBJ1-2; D is undetermined. V dropped 5 bases and J dropped 0 bases, with 13 bases sitting between them. Germline V lookup: CDR1 LGHNT, CDR2 FRNRAP. The CDR3 extends over 15 amino acids. The CDR3 reads CASGPTEAPNYGYTF. The CDR3 bases are TGTGCTAGTGGTCCCACTGAAGCCCCTAACTATGGCTACACCTTC.

This clone was seen a handful of times. The chain recombines TRBV11-3 with TRBJ1-1, with a weak D call TRBD1 (5 bases). This CDR3 comprises 13 residues. The germline V gene has CDR1 SGHNT and CDR2 YENEEA. V was shortened by 3 bases and J by 1 base, with 6 bases between the two germline ends. The CDR3 here is CASSLGGNTEAFF. The CDR3 bases are TGTGCCAGCAGCTTGGGGGGGAACACTGAAGCTTTCTTT. Using reference TRBV11-3 and TRBJ1-1 for the parts outside the CDR3, the full variable domain is EAGVVQSPRYKIIEKKQPVAFWCNPISGHNTLYWYLQNLGQGPELLIRYENEEAVDDSQLPKDRFSAERLKGVDSTLKIQPAELGDSAVYLCASSLGGNTEAFFGQGTRLTVV.

The chain recombines TRBV27 with TRBJ1-5; unclear D gene. The V gene lost 5 bases and the J gene lost 0 bases, with 11 bases spanning the gap. This CDR3 contains 15 residues. Looked up from germline, CDR1 is MNHEY and CDR2 is SMNVEV (reference sequence). CDR3 sequence reads: CASSISGYSNQPQHF. Written as DNA, the CDR3 is TGTGCCAGCAGTATTTCGGGTTATAGCAATCAGCCCCAGCATTTT.

J is TRBJ1-2 and V is TRBV5-1, with 10 bases aligning to TRBD1. The CDR3 has 17 amino acids. The junction had 11 bases not matched to a gene; V was cut back by 2 bases and J by 4 bases. Looked up from germline, CDR1 is SGHRS and CDR2 is YFSETQ. CDR3 amino acids: CASSLSGQGTGGYGYTF. The CDR3 nucleotides are TGCGCCAGCAGCTTATCGGGACAGGGGACAGGCGGCTATGGCTACACCTTC.

The rearrangement uses TRBV11-2 and TRBJ2-7; TRBD1 matches at 9 bases. Germline lookup yields CDR1 SGHAT and CDR2 FQNNGV. The CDR3 length is 13 residues. V gave up 6 bases and J gave up 3 bases; unmatched junction bases: 3. CDR3 amino acids: CASRGQGSYEQYF. The CDR3 DNA is TGTGCCAGCAGAGGACAGGGGAGCTACGAGCAGTACTTC.

The V call is TRBV11-2, the J call TRBJ2-7; 10 bases map to TRBD2. Germline values: CDR1 SGHAT, CDR2 FQNNGV. CDR3 size: 15 residues. The V segment lost 5 bases and the J segment 2 bases; nucleotides outside the gene matches: 6. This CDR3 reads CASSPLAGVPYEQYF. In nucleotides, the CDR3 is TGTGCCAGCAGCCCCCTAGCGGGAGTCCCCTACGAGCAGTACTTC.